This T cell receptor (beta chain) comes out of a study of cytomegalovirus exposure and HLA in healthy donors (dated by TCRdb to 2015 to 2018). Regarding the complete study: An earlier analysis of a few hundred of the donors reported 250 to 350 Gb of sequence data and roughly 120 million unique TCR beta sequences obtained from about 170 million T cells. Of the approximately 400 genotyped donors, less than 90% were placed in the genetic ancestry cluster associated with self-reported Caucasian donors. To study patterns of TCR occurrence, a later analysis re-analyzed previously published TCR beta repertoires from 600 to 750 donors and added high-resolution HLA genotyping. A separate validation cohort of 100 to 150 different subjects was used in addition to the roughly 670-subject first cohort. An early release covering roughly 600 HLA-typed donors comprised about 290 gigabases of sequencing data and approximately 85 million unique TCR sequences. Four to six DR-DQ haplotypes were handled as single units for association and clustering, since linkage in the cohort was strong. The study used immunosequencing to profile the T cell repertoires of approximately 690 subjects and linked those repertoires to cytomegalovirus serostatus. The aim of the study was to test whether cataloging public T cell receptors could identify signatures of past pathogen exposure. An earlier analysis of 587 of the donors used high-throughput TCR beta sequencing to judge whether each TCR beta V gene segment behaved as functional or pseudogenic. To predict cytomegalovirus infection status, the study brought together high-throughput TCR immunosequencing, statistical association of individual TCRs with disease status, and machine learning. Among roughly 400 genotyped donors of the cohort, an average of around 240,000 unique TCR beta nucleotide sequences was sequenced per donor, of which roughly 17% were non-productive. The number of typed donors differed by locus: about 629-630 for A, B, C, DRB1 and DQB1; roughly 510 for DQA1; some 590 for DPA1; and roughly 470 for DPB1. Every discovery cohort repertoire had been produced on one sequencing platform. Alongside the repertoire data, information on donor age, sex, ethnicity and CMV serostatus was compiled. Rather than drawing on any new phenotypic data, the later analysis identified candidate immune exposures from TCR beta sequences and the way those sequences occurred across donors. Genome-wide SNP genotypes for about 65% of the 666 donors were used in a later genetic analysis, which treated that subset as a discovery cohort. HLA typing included class I and class II loci at four-digit resolution. Here is what the overall study found, with its caveats: In a later analysis, the rate of TCR association differed among HLA loci, with DRB1 alleles having the most associated TCRs and HLA-C alleles having the fewest. The classifier was reported to diagnose cytomegalovirus status with high specificity and sensitivity in both the original cohort and the validation cohort. The presence/absence analyses assumed that sequencing depth was roughly uniform across donors, and that assumption may not be true. Because counts were too low, 15 or so rarely observed V segments, including chromosome 9 orphons, were excluded from the earlier analysis of several hundred of the donors. In a later analysis, HLA-associated TCR beta chains were found to be more clonally expanded and to have lower generation probabilities than equally common non-associated chains. A later analysis reported that several top co-occurrence clusters appeared linked to parvovirus B19, influenza, CMV and Epstein-Barr virus. The study listed 164 TCR beta chains as associated with cytomegalovirus. According to the authors, the approach could potentially be generalized to other disease states and immunological phenotypes. Strong co-occurrence of HLA alleles, especially DR and DQ, made assigning TCR associations to individual alleles difficult. A later genetic analysis reported fewer N-insertions in productive TCRs among donors in an Asian-associated ancestry cluster than the roughly 700-donor mean. HLA typing was unavailable for some donors at each locus, so association tests used only the typed subset. Only TCR beta chains were sequenced in this cohort, and the absence of alpha or paired-chain data limited detectable features. Linkage disequilibrium might explain the correlated functional status among segregating V segments, but an unknown experimental factor could not be ruled out. A cluster of highly shared sequence variants was judged likely to be a technical artifact of the sequencing pipeline. A few of the identified cytomegalovirus-associated TCR beta chains were confirmed in vitro to be specific for cytomegalovirus antigens. The 87-base-pair reads could not distinguish some IMGT-functional V segments, including TRBV6-2 and TRBV6-3, so those segments were excluded. In a later analysis, most CMV-associated TCR beta chains were found to appear HLA-restricted, with HLA associations seemingly driven largely by CMV exposure. In a later analysis, some 17,000 TCR beta sequences were associated with specific HLA alleles at a false discovery rate of 0.05. An association between a missense DCLRE1C variant and V-gene and J-gene trimming of TCR beta chains was found in a later genetic analysis and replicated in an independent cohort. A further reported finding was that TCR beta sequences accurately predicted the HLA-A and HLA-B alleles for most subjects in the first cohort. An earlier analysis of around 600 of the donors showed that most TCR beta V segments appeared in productive rearrangements either about 90% or about 30% of the time, which broadly matched IMGT annotations. Immune exposure information for the cohort was limited to CMV serostatus. While some public TCRs were present in many individuals, most TCR sequences turned up only very rarely across donors.

The cohort consisted of 670 or so healthy bone marrow donors. At the time of sampling, every cohort member was nominally healthy, though immune exposures that went unrecorded were likely present. The donor tested CMV seronegative and was one of the 352 seronegative cohort members. A peripheral blood sample was collected from each donor, and TCR beta sequencing was performed on peripheral blood mononuclear cells. Genomic DNA was extracted from the blood cell samples with the Qiagen DNeasy Blood Extraction Kit. The protocol used for the library was the immunoSEQ multiplex PCR assay. For the multiplex PCR, a mixture combining 60 forward primers for TCR Vbeta segments and 13 reverse primers for TCR Jbeta segments was used. Amplification of the CDR3 region of rearranged TCR beta genes was performed with a multiplex PCR assay on genomic DNA. Amplified TCR beta libraries were sequenced as 87-base-pair reads on the Illumina HiSeq System. The study's own analysis went as follows. A later analysis tallied 75 million to 95 million unique TCR beta chains across the 550 to 850 repertoires, and roughly 11 million of those chains were shared by two or more donors. To remove PCR and sequencing errors, raw reads were error-corrected and collapsed into unique sequences using a nearest-neighbor algorithm that merged closely related sequences. To assign V, D and J gene segments, CDR3 sequences were aligned to IMGT reference sequences. For a sequence to be retained, a match of at least six nucleotides was required to both a V gene segment and a J gene segment. A rearrangement was called productive if the CDR3 had no stop codons and remained in frame with V and J, and every other rearrangement was called non-productive. Following IMGT convention, CDR3 was defined as the stretch from the second conserved V-encoded cysteine to the conserved J-encoded phenylalanine. The earlier analysis of a few hundred of the donors excluded any sequence lacking an unambiguous match to a single V gene segment. In an earlier analysis of approximately 550 of the donors, V segments were called functional above 56.7% productive rearrangements and were called segregating when the between-donor standard deviation exceeded 5%. To diagnose cytomegalovirus status from the catalog of TCR beta chain sequences, a statistical classification framework was built. A later analysis assigned V and J genes by comparing TCR nucleotide sequences with IMGT/GENE-DB human TR gene sequences. The TCRdist pipeline was used in a later analysis to assign CDR3 sequences and most-parsimonious VDJ recombination scenarios. A later analysis defined each TCR beta chain by its CDR3 amino acid sequence plus V-gene family, and excluded reads lacking a unique V-gene family. A later analysis removed several hundred highly shared, low-generation-probability nucleotide sequences to deal with suspected cross-contamination and a sequencing artifact. In a later analysis, a clonal expansion index was calculated for each public chain from normalized within-repertoire ranks of inferred template counts. In a later analysis, generation probabilities were computed with a VDJ recombination model fitted to out-of-frame rearrangements, and the resulting probabilities were checked against IGoR. In a later analysis, hypergeometric tests were used to score TCR-TCR, TCR-HLA and TCR-CMV co-occurrence, with a repertoire-size bias correction applied to TCR pairs. To estimate false discovery rates, a later analysis permuted the HLA or CMV assignments 20 times. A later analysis grouped co-occurring TCRs with DBSCAN, adding TCRdist sequence similarity when clustering within HLA-allele-positive subsets. For co-occurrence clustering, repertoires with fewer than 30,000 or more than 120,000 public chains were excluded, along with five repertoires with anomalous nucleotide sharing. In TCRdb, the immuneACCESS table is reduced to in-frame sequences with V and J assigned. These tables do not hold every clone; where another copy was compared, an unresolved V gene accounts for under half, and the others remain unexplained. The V and J calls and clone size were taken over from that table, and D and trimming were inferred from the DNA. The sample data list 170,000 or so clones, and roughly 84% of these were observed just once. The top ten constitute around 0.41% of the sample.

The sample holds a few counts of this clone. Its antigen has not been determined. Base qualities were left out, and no much larger clone turns up one base away. In the germline V gene (reference sequence), CDR1 corresponds to SGHNT and CDR2 to YYREEE. Ends trimmed: V by 3 bases, J by 5 bases; bases unmatched to a gene: 8. The CDR3 contains 15 residues, cysteine and phenylalanine counted. The sequence is cut down to CDR3 DNA, 45 bases in frame from base 1. Sequenced sample: PBMCs. The source is a boy between 2 and 10 years old in good health and CMV-seronegative. The chain is assembled from TRBV5-4 and TRBJ2-7; 10 bases in between match TRBD2. The CDR3: CASSYPGTSDNEQYF. The DNA sequence is TGTGCCAGCAGCTACCCCGGGACTAGCGATAACGAGCAGTACTTC. Extended through the reference TRBV5-4 and TRBJ2-7 proteins, this CDR3 yields the full variable domain: ETGVTQSPTHLIKTRGQQVTLRCSSQSGHNTVSWYQQALGQGPQFIFQYYREEENGRGNFPPRFSGLQFPNYSSELNVNALELDDSALYLCASSYPGTSDNEQYFGPGTRLTVT.